This entry lists 23 T cell receptor beta chains sequenced from one sample in a study of response to subunit inactivated influenza vaccine. Using its own MiXCR run on the RT-PCR reads, TCRdb lists one record per CDR3 protein. Of 650,000 to 700,000 distinct CDR3 sequences in the sample, around a sixth were seen once. The sample consisted of PBMCs from blood, taken about 12 days after vaccination. Receptors originate from a man aged 45 to 65 who received an inactivated influenza vaccine.

This clonotype showed up just a few times. The chain is built from TRBV12-3 or TRBV12-4 and TRBJ2-2; 12 positions match TRBD2. The CDR3 sequence is 15 residues long. V lost 5 bases to trimming and J lost 6 bases; unmatched junction nucleotides: 4. The CDR3 DNA sequence: TGTGCCAGCAGTCGACTAGCGGGAGCCCCCGGGGAGCTGTTTTTT. Translated, it gives CASSRLAGAPGELFF.

The chain uses TRBV6-1 and TRBJ2-3; no definite D call. Germline values: CDR1 MNHNS, CDR2 SASEGT. The CDR3 has 15 amino acids. V was shortened by 10 bases and J by 0 bases, with 17 bases between the two germline ends. CDR3 DNA sequence: TGTGCCACCTTACCCTCCGGTGCTAGCACAGATACGCAGTATTTT. This codes for CATLPSGASTDTQYF.

This clonotype was recorded at least ten times. The chain recombines TRBV5-1 with TRBJ1-1, with 9 bases lining up with TRBD1. This CDR3 comprises 15 residues. Unmatched junction bases numbered 8, after V lost 4 bases and J lost 4 bases. Germline V CDR1 and CDR2: SGHRS, YFSETQ. DNA of the CDR3: TGCGCCAGCAGCACCCAGACAGGGGGAAGCACTGAAGCTTTCTTT. Its protein is CASSTQTGGSTEAFF.

This rearrangement joins TRBV20-1 to TRBJ1-6; 10 positions match TRBD1. Germline V gene data show CDR1 as DFQATT and CDR2 as SNEGSKA (reference sequence). The CDR3 totals 16 residues. J was trimmed by 7 bases and V by 5 bases; bases with no gene match: 11. The CDR3 reads CSARTGTGEGNSPLHF. CDR3 nucleotides: TGCAGTGCTCGTACCGGGACAGGGGAGGGAAATTCACCCCTCCACTTT.

V is TRBV10-3 and J is TRBJ2-2; a weak D match, TRBD1 (7 bases). This CDR3 is 15 amino acids long. CDR1 ENHRY and CDR2 SYGVKD come from the germline V gene. V gave up 3 bases and J gave up 5 bases, with 13 bases separating them. The CDR3 is CAISDPTGRTGELFF. DNA for the CDR3: TGTGCCATCAGTGACCCGACAGGGAGGACCGGGGAGCTGTTTTTT.

The V gene is TRBV7-9, the J gene TRBJ2-4; unclear D gene. Looked up from germline, CDR1 is SEHNR and CDR2 is FQNEAQ (reference sequence). Trimming left V 1 base short and J 0 bases short, with 13 bases between. This CDR3 comprises 17 residues. The DNA of the CDR3 is TGTGCCAGCAGCTTAGTCCCGACGTATCTAGCCAAAAACATTCAGTACTTC. It yields the protein CASSLVPTYLAKNIQYF.

The CDR3 spells CASGPGPSGGTEETQYF. In DNA, the CDR3 is TGTGCCAGCGGCCCCGGGCCTAGCGGGGGGACTGAAGAGACCCAGTACTTC. The chain joins TRBV5-6 to TRBJ2-5; 11 bases are shared with TRBD2. Germline V CDR1 and CDR2: SGHDT, YYEEEE. CDR3 length equals 17 residues. V lost 7 bases, J lost 3 bases, and 14 bases stayed unmatched. The full variable domain, with the rest looked up from reference TRBV5-6 and TRBJ2-5, is DAGVTQSPTHLIKTRGQQVTLRCSPKSGHDTVSWYQQALGQGPQFIFQYYEEEERQRGNFPDRFSGHQFPNYSSELNVNALLLGDSALYLCASGPGPSGGTEETQYFGPGTRLLVL.

This clonotype was seen a handful of times. The J gene is TRBJ1-5, the V gene TRBV6-2 or TRBV6-3; D is possibly TRBD1 (6 bases). CDR1 is MNHEY and CDR2 is SVGEGT in the germline V gene. The V and J ends lost 7 bases and 1 base respectively, with 11 bases between them. CDR3 size: 14 residues. The CDR3 protein is CASTRGASNQPQHF. The DNA of the CDR3 is TGTGCCAGCACCCGGGGGGCGAGCAATCAGCCCCAGCATTTT.

The gene calls are TRBV20-1 and TRBJ1-1, with no clear D. This CDR3 has 14 amino acids. Germline V gives CDR1 DFQATT, CDR2 SNEGSKA (reference sequence). V shed 1 base and J shed 0 bases, with 9 bases lying between them. The CDR3 region has the DNA TGCAGTGCTAGAGTGAAGGGTTTGAACACTGAAGCTTTCTTT. This codes for CSARVKGLNTEAFF.

This clonotype has a handful of counts. The chain links TRBV20-1 to TRBJ2-1; D remains unclear. V was trimmed by 0 bases and J by 4 bases, leaving 7 bases between them. The CDR3 covers 13 residues. Per the germline V gene, CDR1 is DFQATT and CDR2 is SNEGSKA (reference sequence). The CDR3 sequence is CSAREREYNEQFF. CDR3 coding DNA: TGCAGTGCTAGAGAAAGAGAGTACAATGAGCAGTTCTTC.

The chain links TRBV7-9 to TRBJ1-4, with D maybe TRBD1 (6 bases). Deletions cut 6 bases from V and 5 bases from J, with 16 bases between. This CDR3 is 15 amino acids long. The germline gives CDR1 SEHNR, CDR2 FQNEAQ (reference sequence). The CDR3 nucleotides read TGTGCCAGCAGGCATCAGGGGCAGGGGAATGAAAAACTGTTTTTT. Amino acids: CASRHQGQGNEKLFF.

The rearrangement links TRBV20-1 to TRBJ1-2; tentatively, D is TRBD1 (5 bases). The CDR3 consists of 15 residues. Germline V gene sequence: CDR1 DFQATT, CDR2 SNEGSKA (reference sequence). V lost 0 bases to trimming and J lost 3 bases, with 14 bases between them. Written as DNA, the CDR3 is TGCAGTGCTAGAGATAATTTACGGGGGGACTATGGCTACACCTTC. This encodes CSARDNLRGDYGYTF.

Notes on this clonotype: Being one base from a much bigger clone, this may be a read error. The rearrangement links TRBV27 to TRBJ2-2; D is unclear. The CDR3 is 15 residues long. Per the germline V gene, CDR1 is MNHEY and CDR2 is SMNVEV (reference sequence). The CDR3 reads CAGSALSGSTGELFF. As DNA, the CDR3 is TGTGCCGGCAGTGCCCTGTCAGGCAGCACCGGGGAGCTGTTTTTT.

The CDR3 coding sequence is TGTGCCAGCAAAGGGGATATTAATCAGCCCCAGCATTTT. The encoded protein is CASKGDINQPQHF. The rearrangement links TRBV2 to TRBJ1-5, with a possible D match to TRBD1 (5 bases). The germline CDR1 and CDR2 sequences are SNHLY and FYNNEI. CDR3 length: 13 residues. Deletions cut 7 bases from V and 4 bases from J, with 11 bases between.

The rearrangement joins TRBV3-1 to TRBJ2-3; 9 bases align to TRBD2. The germline gives CDR1 LGHDT, CDR2 YNNKEL (reference sequence). This CDR3 spans 15 amino acids. V shed 4 bases, J shed 8 bases, and the junction held 10 bases outside the gene matches. The CDR3 is CASSLSGRGGVTQYF. The CDR3 DNA reads as TGTGCCAGCAGCCTTAGCGGGAGAGGGGGAGTTACGCAGTATTTT.

This clonotype appeared a few times. This chain connects TRBV15 to TRBJ2-5; D possibly corresponds to TRBD1 (5 bases). The CDR3 runs 14 residues. Germline V gene data show CDR1 as LNHNV and CDR2 as YYDKDF (reference sequence). The V end was cut by 5 bases, the J end by 5 bases, with 15 bases between. The CDR3 DNA is TGTGCCACCAGCTCCCCGCAGGGTTTGGAGACCCAGTACTTC. Translated, it gives CATSSPQGLETQYF.

The chain has TRBV10-3 and TRBJ2-3; 8 bases align to TRBD2. The CDR3 consists of 15 residues. With 7 bases clipped from V and 0 bases from J, the junction kept 6 bases outside the gene matches. Germline CDR1 and CDR2: ENHRY and SYGVKD. CDR3 nucleotide sequence: TGTGCCATCACTGGTAGCGGGGCTAGCACAGATACGCAGTATTTT. It specifies CAITGSGASTDTQYF.

The chain carries TRBV20-1 and TRBJ2-7; 15 positions agree with TRBD2. J lost 7 bases, V lost 0 bases, and 7 bases had no gene match. Germline V gives CDR1 DFQATT, CDR2 SNEGSKA (reference sequence). This CDR3 comprises 16 residues. The CDR3 bases are TGCAGTGCTAGAGATAGAAGGACTAGCGGGGGGGGAGAGCAGTACTTC. Amino acids: CSARDRRTSGGGEQYF.

This clonotype was counted ten times or more. The J gene is TRBJ2-7, the V gene TRBV20-1, with 10 bases that match TRBD2. The CDR3 has 15 amino acids. Losses at the gene ends were 4 bases for V and 6 bases for J; bases not matched to a gene: 12. Germline V gene sequence: CDR1 DFQATT, CDR2 SNEGSKA (reference sequence). CDR3 DNA sequence: TGCAGTGCTAACCCTAGCGGGAGAGGGTTGGGCGAGCAGTACTTC. Encoded protein: CSANPSGRGLGEQYF.

This clonotype came up a few times. The chain has TRBV15 and TRBJ2-3; no reliable D call. CDR1 is LNHNV and CDR2 is YYDKDF in the germline V gene (reference sequence). CDR3 length: 15 residues. Trimming left V 0 bases short and J 2 bases short, with 9 bases between. The CDR3 DNA sequence: TGTGCCACCAGCAGAGACAAGAGATTCACAGATACGCAGTATTTT. Protein product: CATSRDKRFTDTQYF.

This clonotype was detected only a few times. The chain is built from TRBV6-1 and TRBJ2-1, with 7 bases aligning to TRBD2. Germline V gene sequence: CDR1 MNHNS, CDR2 SASEGT. The V and J ends lost 2 bases and 2 bases, in that order; junction bases with no gene match: 3. The CDR3 extends over 15 amino acids. The CDR3 nucleotides read TGTGCCAGCAGTGAACTAGCGGTGACCTACAATGAGCAGTTCTTC. Protein product: CASSELAVTYNEQFF.

The V call is TRBV10-3, the J call TRBJ2-5; no clear D gene. V lost 4 bases, J lost 5 bases, and 11 bases lay in between. The germline CDR1 and CDR2 sequences are ENHRY and SYGVKD. CDR3 size: 13 residues. Here the CDR3 reads CAISGPERETQYF. The CDR3 coding sequence is TGTGCCATCAGTGGGCCAGAGAGGGAGACCCAGTACTTC.

This clonotype was seen a few times. V gene TRBV5-1 combines with J gene TRBJ1-5, with D unclear. In germline, CDR1 is SGHRS, CDR2 YFSETQ. V gave up 1 base and J gave up 8 bases, with 10 bases separating them. The CDR3 contains 13 residues. The CDR3: CASSLNPLEPQHF. The CDR3 region has the DNA TGCGCCAGCAGCTTGAACCCGTTGGAGCCCCAGCATTTT.